The present TCR beta chain was sequenced within a study of blood T cell repertoires in COVID-19. Study details: Acute-phase and convalescent COVID-19 samples originated in the United States, Italy and Spain.

Enrollees, about 18 to 89 years old, lived in some 24 US areas. Participants' own reports of clinical history determined their cohort assignment. The germline CDR1 and CDR2 sequences are WNHNN and SYGVQD (reference sequence). Trimming took 0 bases from V and 0 from J; bases not matched to a gene: 6. CDR3 length: 17 residues. The method was immunoSEQ multiplex PCR; TCRdb's version includes in-frame clones alone and lacks a portion of them. The repertoire has 290,000 or so clones, about nine tenths of them found once; the top ten carry 0.95% to 1.2%. This clone was seen once. The rearrangement joins TRBV10-1 to TRBJ2-3, with 7 bases aligning to TRBD2. The sequencing input was PBMCs or T cells enriched from blood (not recorded which). This receptor was taken from a woman younger than 45 who had recovered from COVID-19. The CDR3 protein is CASSESPTSVSTDTQYF. The CDR3 DNA reads TGCGCCAGCAGTGAGTCGCCAACTAGCGTTAGCACAGATACGCAGTATTTT.